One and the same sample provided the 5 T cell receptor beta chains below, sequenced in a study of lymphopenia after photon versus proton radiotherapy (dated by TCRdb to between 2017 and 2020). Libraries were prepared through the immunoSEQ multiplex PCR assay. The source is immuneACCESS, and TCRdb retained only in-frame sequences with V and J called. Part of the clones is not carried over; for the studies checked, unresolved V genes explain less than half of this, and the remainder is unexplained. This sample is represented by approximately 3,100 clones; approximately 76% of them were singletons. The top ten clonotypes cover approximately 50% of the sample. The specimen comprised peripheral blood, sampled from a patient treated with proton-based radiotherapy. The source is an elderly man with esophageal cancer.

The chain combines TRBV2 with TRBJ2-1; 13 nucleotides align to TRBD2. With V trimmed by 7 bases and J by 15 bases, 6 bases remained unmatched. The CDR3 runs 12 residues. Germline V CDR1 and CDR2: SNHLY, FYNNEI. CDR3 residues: CASNGLAGVAFF. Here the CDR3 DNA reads TGTGCCAGCAACGGACTAGCGGGAGTTGCGTTCTTC.

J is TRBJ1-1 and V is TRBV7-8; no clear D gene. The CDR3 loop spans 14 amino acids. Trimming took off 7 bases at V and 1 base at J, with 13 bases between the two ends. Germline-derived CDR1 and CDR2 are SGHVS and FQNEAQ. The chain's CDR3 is CASNPTGGNTEAFF. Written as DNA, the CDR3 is TGTGCCAGCAACCCCACGGGTGGGAACACTGAAGCTTTCTTT.

The CDR3 region has the DNA TGTGCCAGCAGCCTGGACAGAAACCAATACAATGAGCAGTTCTTC. It codes for CASSLDRNQYNEQFF. The V gene is TRBV11-2, the J gene TRBJ2-1; D may be TRBD1 (6 bases). Deletions cut 5 bases from V and 4 bases from J, with 15 bases between. This CDR3 is built from 15 residues. From germline, CDR1 is SGHAT and CDR2 FQNNGV.

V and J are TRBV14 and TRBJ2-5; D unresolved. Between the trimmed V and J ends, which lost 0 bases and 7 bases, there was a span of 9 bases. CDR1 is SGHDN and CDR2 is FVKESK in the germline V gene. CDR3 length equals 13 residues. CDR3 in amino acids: CASSQDTVGTQYF. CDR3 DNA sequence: TGTGCCAGCAGCCAAGATACCGTAGGGACCCAGTACTTC.

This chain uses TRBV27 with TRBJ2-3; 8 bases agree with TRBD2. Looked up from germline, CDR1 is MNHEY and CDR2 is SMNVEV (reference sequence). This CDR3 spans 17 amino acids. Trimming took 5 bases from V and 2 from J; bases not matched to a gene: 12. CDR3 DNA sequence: TGTGCCAGCAGTGCCTTAGAGCGGGGGCTTTCCACAGATACGCAGTATTTT. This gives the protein CASSALERGLSTDTQYF.